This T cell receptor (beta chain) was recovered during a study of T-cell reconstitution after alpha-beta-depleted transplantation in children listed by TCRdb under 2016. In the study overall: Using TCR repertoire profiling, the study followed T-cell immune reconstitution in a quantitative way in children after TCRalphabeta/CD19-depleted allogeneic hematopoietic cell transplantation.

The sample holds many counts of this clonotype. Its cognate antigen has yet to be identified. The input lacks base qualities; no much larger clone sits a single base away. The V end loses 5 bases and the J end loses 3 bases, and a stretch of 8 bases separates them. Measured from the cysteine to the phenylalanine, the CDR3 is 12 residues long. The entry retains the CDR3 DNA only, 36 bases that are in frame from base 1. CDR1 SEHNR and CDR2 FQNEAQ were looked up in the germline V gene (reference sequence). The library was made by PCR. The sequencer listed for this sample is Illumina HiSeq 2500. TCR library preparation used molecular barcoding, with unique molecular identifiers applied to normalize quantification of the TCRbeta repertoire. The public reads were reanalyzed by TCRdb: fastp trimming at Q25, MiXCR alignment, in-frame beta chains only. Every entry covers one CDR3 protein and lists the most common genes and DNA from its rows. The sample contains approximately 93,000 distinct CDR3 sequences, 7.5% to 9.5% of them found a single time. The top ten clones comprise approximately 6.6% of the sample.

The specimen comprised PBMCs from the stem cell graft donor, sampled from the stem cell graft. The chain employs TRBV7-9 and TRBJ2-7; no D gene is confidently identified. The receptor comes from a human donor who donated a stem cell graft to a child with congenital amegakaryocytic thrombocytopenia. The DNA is TGTGCCAGCAGCGCGTCAGGCTACGAGCAGTACTTC. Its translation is CASSASGYEQYF.